A selection of T cell receptor beta chains follows, all from one sample in a study of OX40 agonist ivuxolimab in advanced cancers. The table came from immunoSEQ multiplex PCR; TCRdb's copy has only in-frame clones and leaves some out. The sample lists about 62,000 clones; around 84% were seen once. This sample comprised CD4+ or CD8+ T cells sorted from blood, obtained in a trial of the OX40 agonist ivuxolimab. The receptor source for this set is an adult with an advanced solid tumor such as melanoma, head and neck, liver or kidney cancer. CDR3s include the opening cysteine and the closing phenylalanine or tryptophan. A D gene is named only where the DNA matches it firmly. Size is stated for part of the rows, as once, few or many counts, or as a class when the clone is expanded.

J: TRBJ1-2; V: TRBV18; size: -; D: -; DNA: TGTGCCAGCTCCCCCTCTGTGACTAACTATGGCTACACCTTC; CDR3: CASSPSVTNYGYTF
J: TRBJ2-6; V: TRBV5-1; size: -; D: TRBD1; DNA: TGCGCCAGCAGCCCCGGGACAGGGGGAAGCCTCTCTGGGGCCAACGTCCTGACTTTC; CDR3: CASSPGTGGSLSGANVLTF
J: TRBJ1-5; V: TRBV10-1; size: -; D: TRBD1; DNA: TGCGCCAACCGACAGGGATGTCAGCCCCAGCATTTT; CDR3: CANRQGCQPQHF
J: TRBJ2-7; V: TRBV5-1; size: -; D: -; DNA: TGCGCCAGCGGGGGGGACAGCCACGAGCAGTACTTC; CDR3: CASGGDSHEQYF
J: TRBJ2-1; V: TRBV20-1; size: -; D: -; DNA: TGCAGTGCTGCGTACAATGAGCAGTTCTTC; CDR3: CSAAYNEQFF
J: TRBJ2-1; V: TRBV2; size: -; D: -; DNA: TGTGCCAGCACCGACTACAATGAGCAGTTCTTC; CDR3: CASTDYNEQFF
J: TRBJ2-7; V: TRBV5-1; size: few; D: -; DNA: TGCGCCAGCAGCTTGGCGGGGTCCTACGAGCAGTACTTC; CDR3: CASSLAGSYEQYF
J: TRBJ1-6; V: TRBV5-1; size: -; D: -; DNA: TGCGCCAGCAGCTTGGGGGGCTCCTATAATTCACCCCTCCACTTT; CDR3: CASSLGGSYNSPLHF
J: TRBJ1-1; V: TRBV5-4; size: -; D: TRBD1; DNA: TGTGCCAGCAGCTTGGGCCGGACAGGGCGAGGGGGCACTGAAGCTTTCTTT; CDR3: CASSLGRTGRGGTEAFF
J: TRBJ2-2; V: TRBV6-4; size: once; D: TRBD2; DNA: TGTGCCGGGCAACGAGGACGGGGACTAGCGGGGATGAACACCGGGGAGCTGTTTTTT; CDR3: CAGQRGRGLAGMNTGELFF
J: TRBJ2-2; V: TRBV15; size: -; D: -; DNA: TGTGCCACCAGCAGACTAACCGGGGAGCTGTTTTTT; CDR3: CATSRLTGELFF
J: TRBJ1-2; V: TRBV5-1; size: -; D: -; DNA: TGCGCCAGCAGCTTAGATGGGACACCCTATGGCTACACCTTC; CDR3: CASSLDGTPYGYTF
J: TRBJ2-1; V: TRBV5-1; size: -; D: -; DNA: TGCGCCAGCAGCTCATCTGCAAAGTCCTACAATGAGCAGTTCTTC; CDR3: CASSSSAKSYNEQFF
J: TRBJ2-7; V: TRBV6-5; size: -; D: TRBD1; DNA: TGTGCCAGCAGCCCCCGGGGGACAGGGATATACGAGCAGTACTTC; CDR3: CASSPRGTGIYEQYF
J: TRBJ2-7; V: TRBV19; size: -; D: -; DNA: TGTGCCAGTAGTATAGTCGTGGGGGGCTCCTACGAGCAGTACTTC; CDR3: CASSIVVGGSYEQYF
J: TRBJ2-7; V: TRBV10-3; size: few; D: -; DNA: TGTGCCATCAGTGAGACAGACTACGAGCAGTACTTC; CDR3: CAISETDYEQYF
J: TRBJ1-1; V: TRBV19; size: few; D: -; DNA: TGTGCCAGTAGTAGGGACGGAGCCATGAACACTGAAGCTTTCTTT; CDR3: CASSRDGAMNTEAFF
J: TRBJ1-1; V: TRBV6-1; size: -; D: -; DNA: TGTGCCAGCAGTGAAGCAAAGGGTTTCTTT; CDR3: CASSEAKGFF
J: TRBJ2-3; V: TRBV5-4; size: -; D: TRBD2; DNA: TGTGCCAGCAGCACGGGACTAGACACAGATACGCAGTATTTT; CDR3: CASSTGLDTDTQYF
J: TRBJ2-7; V: TRBV28; size: -; D: -; DNA: TGTGCCAGCAGTTCACCGGGACGGTCCTACGAGCAGTACTTC; CDR3: CASSSPGRSYEQYF
J: TRBJ1-4; V: TRBV18; size: -; D: -; DNA: TGTGCCAGCTCACCACCGGTCAGGGGTGGTGAAAAACTGTTTTTT; CDR3: CASSPPVRGGEKLFF
J: TRBJ2-5; V: TRBV5-1; size: -; D: TRBD2; DNA: TGCGCCAGCAGCTTGGTAGCGGGGGAATCGGAGACCCAGTACTTC; CDR3: CASSLVAGESETQYF
J: TRBJ2-7; V: TRBV7-2; size: -; D: -; DNA: TGTGCCAGCAGCTTAAGCAGCGGACTCTCCTACGAGCAGTACTTC; CDR3: CASSLSSGLSYEQYF
J: TRBJ1-1; V: TRBV9; size: -; D: TRBD1; DNA: TGTGCCAGCAGCGGCGGACAGGGGGTCCTTGTGAACACTGAAGCTTTCTTT; CDR3: CASSGGQGVLVNTEAFF
J: TRBJ1-3; V: TRBV29-1; size: -; D: -; DNA: TGCAGCGTGACGACAGCTGGAAACACCATATATTTT; CDR3: CSVTTAGNTIYF
J: TRBJ1-2; V: TRBV4-1; size: -; D: -; DNA: TGCGCCAGCAGCCAAGTCGGGGGACATAGTGCCTATGGCTACACCTTC; CDR3: CASSQVGGHSAYGYTF
J: TRBJ1-6; V: TRBV6-1; size: once; D: -; DNA: TGTGCCAGCAGTGCCACAAGGGACACGGGCTCACCCCTCCACTTT; CDR3: CASSATRDTGSPLHF
J: TRBJ1-2; V: TRBV9; size: -; D: TRBD1; DNA: TGTGCCAGCAGCGTTGGGACAGGGGATGACTATGGCTACACCTTC; CDR3: CASSVGTGDDYGYTF
J: TRBJ1-5; V: TRBV21-1; size: -; D: -; DNA: TGTGCCAGCAGGCCCCAGCATTTT; CDR3: CASRPQHF
J: TRBJ2-7; V: TRBV7-9; size: few; D: -; DNA: TGTGCCAGCAGCTTATATCGACAGAGCTTCCCCTACGAGCAGTACTTC; CDR3: CASSLYRQSFPYEQYF
J: TRBJ2-2; V: TRBV27; size: -; D: -; DNA: TGTGCCAGCAGTTTCCCGAACACCGGGGAGCTGTTTTTT; CDR3: CASSFPNTGELFF
J: TRBJ2-7; V: TRBV6-6; size: -; D: -; DNA: TGTGCCAGCAGTTACTCTAGGGGCGAGCAGTACTTC; CDR3: CASSYSRGEQYF
J: TRBJ1-1; V: TRBV2; size: -; D: -; DNA: TGTGCCAGCGAAGTAAACGAGCGGAACACTGAAGCTTTCTTT; CDR3: CASEVNERNTEAFF
J: TRBJ2-7; V: TRBV7-9; size: -; D: -; DNA: TGTGCCAGCAGCTCGCACGAATACGAGCAGTACTTC; CDR3: CASSSHEYEQYF
J: TRBJ1-4; V: TRBV7-2; size: -; D: -; DNA: TGTGCCAGCAGCTTAGGTTCGGTAGGAGGGTCACTGTTTTTT; CDR3: CASSLGSVGGSLFF
J: TRBJ1-1; V: TRBV11-2; size: -; D: TRBD1; DNA: TGTGCCAGCAGTTACGACAGGGGGAATACTGAAGCTTTCTTT; CDR3: CASSYDRGNTEAFF
J: TRBJ1-4; V: TRBV5-5; size: -; D: -; DNA: TGTGCCAGCAGCGTTTCGGGACTCCGGAACGAAAAACTGTTTTTT; CDR3: CASSVSGLRNEKLFF
J: TRBJ1-2; V: TRBV6-5; size: -; D: TRBD1; DNA: TGTGCCAGCAGTTACGGACAGGGGGCGCGTTATGGCTACACCTTC; CDR3: CASSYGQGARYGYTF
J: TRBJ2-7; V: TRBV28; size: -; D: TRBD1; DNA: TGTGCCAGCAGCCTGGGGACAGGCTCCTACGAGCAGTACTTC; CDR3: CASSLGTGSYEQYF
J: TRBJ1-6; V: TRBV7-2; size: few; D: -; DNA: TGTGCCAGCAGCTACAGGGATTTTGCACCCCTCCACTTT; CDR3: CASSYRDFAPLHF
J: TRBJ2-5; V: TRBV5-4; size: -; D: TRBD2; DNA: TGTGCCAGCAGCTTATTAGCGGGGGGCCGGGAGACCCAGTACTTC; CDR3: CASSLLAGGRETQYF
J: TRBJ1-3; V: TRBV5-6; size: few; D: -; DNA: TGTGCCAGCAGCTTGGTCCTCGGGACTTCTGGAAACACCATATATTTT; CDR3: CASSLVLGTSGNTIYF
J: TRBJ1-1; V: TRBV29-1; size: -; D: -; DNA: TGCAGCGTTGAACTACGGGTTCGGGACACTGAAGCTTTCTTT; CDR3: CSVELRVRDTEAFF
J: TRBJ2-7; V: TRBV5-6; size: few; D: -; DNA: TGTGCCAGCAGCTTGATCCGGGACTACGAGCAGTACTTC; CDR3: CASSLIRDYEQYF
J: TRBJ1-2; V: TRBV6-5; size: -; D: TRBD1; DNA: TGTGCCAGCGCCATGGACAGGGCTCGGGGCTACACCTTC; CDR3: CASAMDRARGYTF
J: TRBJ2-7; V: TRBV25-1; size: -; D: -; DNA: TGTGCCAGCAGTGTACTGTGGGAGCAGTACTTC; CDR3: CASSVLWEQYF
J: TRBJ2-2; V: TRBV5-1; size: -; D: -; DNA: TGCGCCAGCAGCTTGGACGGGGCCGGGGAGCTGTTTTTT; CDR3: CASSLDGAGELFF
J: TRBJ2-3; V: TRBV4-1; size: few; D: -; DNA: TGCGCCAGCAGCCAAGATCCTTCGGGGTCTAGCACAGATACGCAGTATTTT; CDR3: CASSQDPSGSSTDTQYF
J: TRBJ2-2; V: TRBV9; size: -; D: -; DNA: TGTGCCAGCAGCCCAGGACCGGGGGACACCGGGGAGCTGTTTTTT; CDR3: CASSPGPGDTGELFF
J: TRBJ1-2; V: TRBV9; size: -; D: -; DNA: TGTGCCAGCAGCGTAGCAGGAATAACTGACTATGGCTACACCTTC; CDR3: CASSVAGITDYGYTF
J: TRBJ1-1; V: TRBV5-1; size: -; D: -; DNA: TGCGCCAGCAGCTTGGGAGGCGGACAGCCTCTTGAAGCTTTCTTT; CDR3: CASSLGGGQPLEAFF
J: TRBJ1-2; V: TRBV6-6; size: -; D: -; DNA: TGTGCCAGCACCCAATCCCCCCGAACCTATGGCTACACCTTC; CDR3: CASTQSPRTYGYTF
J: TRBJ1-5; V: TRBV19; size: -; D: TRBD1; DNA: TGTGCCGGAGGGGGGACAGGGTTCAATCAGCCCCAGCATTTT; CDR3: CAGGGTGFNQPQHF
J: TRBJ1-1; V: TRBV6-5; size: once; D: -; DNA: TGTGCCAGCAGTTCGGGACGGTTAGCCACTGAAGCTTTCTTT; CDR3: CASSSGRLATEAFF
J: TRBJ2-5; V: TRBV9; size: -; D: TRBD2; DNA: TGTGCCAGCAGCGTGGGGACTAGCTTGGAGACCCAGTACTTC; CDR3: CASSVGTSLETQYF
J: TRBJ1-4; V: TRBV28; size: -; D: -; DNA: TGTGCCAGCAGTTTAGGGAAACTGTTTTTT; CDR3: CASSLGKLFF
J: TRBJ1-1; V: TRBV7-9; size: -; D: -; DNA: TGTGCCAGCAGCTCCCGAAGGGGTACTGAAGCTTTCTTT; CDR3: CASSSRRGTEAFF